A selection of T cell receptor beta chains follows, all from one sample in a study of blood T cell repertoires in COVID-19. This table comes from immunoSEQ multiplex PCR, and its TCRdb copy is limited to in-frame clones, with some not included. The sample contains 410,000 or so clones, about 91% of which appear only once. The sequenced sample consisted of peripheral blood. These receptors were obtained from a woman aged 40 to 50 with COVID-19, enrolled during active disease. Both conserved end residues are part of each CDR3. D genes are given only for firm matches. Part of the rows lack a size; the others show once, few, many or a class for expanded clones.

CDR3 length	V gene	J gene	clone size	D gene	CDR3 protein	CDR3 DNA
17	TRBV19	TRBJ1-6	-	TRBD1	CASSLWDRSFLNSPLHF	TGTGCCAGTAGTCTTTGGGACAGATCTTTCCTTAATTCACCCCTCCACTTT
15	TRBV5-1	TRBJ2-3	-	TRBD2	CASSLVAGGTDTQYF	TGCGCCAGCAGCTTGGTAGCGGGGGGGACAGATACGCAGTATTTT
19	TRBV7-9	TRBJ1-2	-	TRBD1	CASTLNARTGGAEDYGYTF	TGTGCCAGCACGCTCAATGCGAGGACAGGGGGCGCGGAAGACTATGGCTACACCTTC
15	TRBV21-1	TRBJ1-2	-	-	CASSKCPGEIYGYTF	TGTGCCAGCAGCAAATGTCCAGGGGAAATCTATGGCTACACCTTC
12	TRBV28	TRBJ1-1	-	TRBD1	CASSNRGRGAFF	TGTGCCAGCAGCAACAGGGGGCGCGGAGCTTTCTTT
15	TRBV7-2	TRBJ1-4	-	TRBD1	CASSIAGGQGEKLFF	TGTGCCAGCAGCATAGCAGGGGGCCAAGGTGAAAAACTGTTTTTT
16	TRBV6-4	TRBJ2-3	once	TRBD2	CASSVLAGLSTDTQYF	TGTGCCAGCAGTGTATTAGCGGGACTCAGCACAGATACGCAGTATTTT
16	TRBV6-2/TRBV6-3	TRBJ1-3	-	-	CASSPGRGHPGNTIYF	TGTGCCAGCAGTCCCGGACGCGGGCACCCTGGAAACACCATATATTTT
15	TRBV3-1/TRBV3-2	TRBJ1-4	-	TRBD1	CASRPADRGSEKLFF	TGTGCCAGCAGGCCAGCGGACAGGGGGTCTGAAAAACTGTTTTTT
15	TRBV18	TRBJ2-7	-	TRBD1	CASSPSLDRDHEQYF	TGTGCCAGCTCACCATCCTTAGACAGGGACCACGAGCAGTACTTC
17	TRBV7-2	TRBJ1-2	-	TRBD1	CASSPRTGPAWNYGYTF	TGTGCCAGCAGCCCCCGGACAGGTCCGGCGTGGAACTATGGCTACACCTTC
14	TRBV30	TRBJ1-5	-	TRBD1	CAWSLTGGNQPQHF	TGTGCCTGGAGTTTAACAGGGGGCAATCAGCCCCAGCATTTT
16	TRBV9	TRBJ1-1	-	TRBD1	CASSVTVDRVYTEAFF	TGTGCCAGCAGCGTAACCGTGGACAGGGTCTACACTGAAGCTTTCTTT
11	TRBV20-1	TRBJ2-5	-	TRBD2	CSGLAEETQYF	TGCAGTGGACTAGCGGAAGAGACCCAGTACTTC
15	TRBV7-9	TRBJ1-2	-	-	CASSPRVRSNYGYTF	TGTGCCAGCAGCCCCAGGGTTCGGTCTAACTATGGCTACACCTTC
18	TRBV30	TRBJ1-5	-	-	CAWRAPPGRGSFNQPQHF	TGTGCCTGGAGAGCCCCGCCTGGGAGGGGATCCTTCAATCAGCCCCAGCATTTT
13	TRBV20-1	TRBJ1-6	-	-	CSASPAGNSPLHF	TGCAGTGCTAGTCCGGCAGGGAATTCACCCCTCCACTTT
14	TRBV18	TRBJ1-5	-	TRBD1	CASSRTGSNQPQHF	TGTGCCAGCTCACGGACAGGGTCTAATCAGCCCCAGCATTTT
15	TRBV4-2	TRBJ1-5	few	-	CASSQEGGANQPQHF	TGTGCCAGCAGCCAAGAGGGGGGGGCTAATCAGCCCCAGCATTTT
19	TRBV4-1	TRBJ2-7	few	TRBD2	CASSYTLRAGAILRDEQYF	TGCGCCAGCAGCTATACCCTCCGAGCGGGAGCCATCCTTAGGGACGAGCAGTACTTC
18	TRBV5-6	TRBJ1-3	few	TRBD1	CASSSSKDRTLSGNTIYF	TGTGCCAGCAGCTCATCCAAGGACAGGACCCTCTCTGGAAACACCATATATTTT
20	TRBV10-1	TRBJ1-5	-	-	CASSEPPVHKRKYSNQPQHF	TGCGCCAGCAGTGAGCCGCCGGTCCACAAGAGGAAATATAGCAATCAGCCCCAGCATTTT
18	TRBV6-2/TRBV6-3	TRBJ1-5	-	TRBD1	CASSYPRGGTGYNQPQHF	TGTGCCAGCAGTTATCCCCGTGGGGGGACAGGGTACAATCAGCCCCAGCATTTT
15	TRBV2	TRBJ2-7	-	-	CASRPGGRMPYEQYF	TGTGCCAGCAGGCCCGGGGGACGGATGCCCTACGAGCAGTACTTC
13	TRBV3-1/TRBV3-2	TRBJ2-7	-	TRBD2	CASSPAGGYEQYF	TGTGCCAGCAGCCCGGCGGGAGGCTACGAGCAGTACTTC
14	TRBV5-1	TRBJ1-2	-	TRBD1	CASSTAGTGRSYTF	TGCGCCAGCAGCACCGCCGGGACAGGGCGTAGCTACACCTTC
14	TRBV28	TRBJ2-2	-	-	CASRGAGGTGELFF	TGTGCCAGCAGGGGGGCCGGCGGAACCGGGGAGCTGTTTTTT
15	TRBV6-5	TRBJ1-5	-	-	CASRTRGVGNQPQHF	TGTGCCAGCAGAACCCGGGGGGTCGGTAATCAGCCCCAGCATTTT
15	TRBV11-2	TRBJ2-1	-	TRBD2	CASSLGQRGYNEQFF	TGTGCCAGCAGCTTGGGCCAGCGGGGATACAATGAGCAGTTCTTC
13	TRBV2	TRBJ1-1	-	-	CASTEDRNTEAFF	TGTGCCAGCACCGAGGACAGGAACACTGAAGCTTTCTTT
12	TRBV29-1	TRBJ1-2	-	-	CSVEAGTRGYTF	TGCAGCGTTGAGGCCGGGACAAGGGGCTACACCTTC
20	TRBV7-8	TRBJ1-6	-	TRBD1	CASSLGGTGGSSFYNSPLHF	TGTGCCAGCAGCTTAGGGGGGACAGGGGGCTCCTCGTTCTATAATTCACCCCTCCACTTT
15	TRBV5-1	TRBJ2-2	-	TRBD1	CASSVTGGNTGELFF	TGCGCCAGCAGCGTGACAGGGGGGAACACCGGGGAGCTGTTTTTT
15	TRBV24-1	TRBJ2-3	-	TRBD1	CATSDIGQGTDTQYF	TGTGCCACCAGTGATATCGGACAGGGCACAGATACGCAGTATTTT
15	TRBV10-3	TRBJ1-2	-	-	CAISESGGADYGYTF	TGTGCCATCAGTGAGTCGGGGGGGGCTGACTATGGCTACACCTTC
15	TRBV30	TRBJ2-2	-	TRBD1	CAWSFGQGTNGELFF	TGTGCCTGGAGCTTCGGACAGGGGACAAACGGGGAGCTGTTTTTT
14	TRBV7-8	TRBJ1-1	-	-	CASSSLAGLAEAFF	TGTGCCAGCAGCTCCCTCGCAGGGTTAGCTGAAGCTTTCTTT
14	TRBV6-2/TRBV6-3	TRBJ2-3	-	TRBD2	CASSYMGGADTQYF	TGTGCCAGCAGTTACATGGGAGGGGCAGATACGCAGTATTTT
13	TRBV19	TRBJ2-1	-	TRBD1	CASRGQGVNEQFF	TGTGCCAGTAGGGGACAGGGTGTAAATGAGCAGTTCTTC
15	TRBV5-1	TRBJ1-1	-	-	CASSPLKGENTEAFF	TGCGCCAGCAGCCCTCTGAAGGGGGAGAACACTGAAGCTTTCTTT
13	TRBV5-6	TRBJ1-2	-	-	CASSLSGPGGYTF	TGTGCCAGCAGCTTGTCTGGGCCGGGGGGCTACACCTTC
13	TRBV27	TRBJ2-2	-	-	CASSFPGTGELFF	TGTGCCAGCAGTTTTCCCGGGACAGGGGAGCTGTTTTTT
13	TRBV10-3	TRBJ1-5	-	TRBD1	CATQRGQDQPQHF	TGTGCCACGCAACGGGGACAGGACCAGCCCCAGCATTTT
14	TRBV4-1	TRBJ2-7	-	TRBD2	CASSQGLAGSEQYF	TGCGCCAGCAGCCAAGGGCTAGCGGGGAGTGAGCAGTACTTC
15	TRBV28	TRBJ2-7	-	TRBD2	CASIMSSSGSYEQYF	TGTGCCAGCATTATGAGTTCTAGCGGATCCTACGAGCAGTACTTC
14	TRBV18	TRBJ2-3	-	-	CASSPLQSTDTQYF	TGTGCCAGCTCACCACTACAGAGCACAGATACGCAGTATTTT
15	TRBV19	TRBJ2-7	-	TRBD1	CASSIDLGQSYEQYF	TGTGCCAGTAGTATAGATCTGGGACAGTCCTACGAGCAGTACTTC
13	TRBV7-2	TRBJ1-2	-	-	CASSLSGVHGYTF	TGTGCCAGCAGCTTATCAGGGGTTCATGGCTACACCTTC
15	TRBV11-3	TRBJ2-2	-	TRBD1	CASSSVDRGAGELFF	TGTGCCAGCAGCTCGGTGGACAGGGGTGCCGGGGAGCTGTTTTTT
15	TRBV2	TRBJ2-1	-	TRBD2	CASSEEGTSGAEQFF	TGTGCCAGCAGTGAAGAGGGGACTAGCGGGGCAGAGCAGTTCTTC
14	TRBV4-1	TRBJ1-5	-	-	CASSQDQSNQPQHF	TGCGCCAGCAGCCAAGACCAGAGCAATCAGCCCCAGCATTTT
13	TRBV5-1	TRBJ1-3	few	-	CATTDSAGNTIYF	TGCGCCACCACCGACAGTGCTGGAAACACCATATATTTT
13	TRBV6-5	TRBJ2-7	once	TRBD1	CASRRTGSIEQYF	TGTGCCAGCAGAAGGACAGGGTCTATCGAGCAGTACTTC